Following are 29 T cell receptor beta chains from one sample sequenced in a study of CD8 T cells in ankylosing spondylitis. TCRdb independently ran MiXCR on the 5' RACE reads; one entry per CDR3 protein. The repertoire holds about 39,000 distinct CDR3 sequences, with 10% as singletons. The sequenced sample consisted of blood, either unsorted or a sorted T cell fraction (not recorded which). Receptors were obtained from a male donor with ankylosing spondylitis or in good health (not recorded which).

This clonotype occurred many times. One end of the junction varies from germline; a read error may be responsible. The V gene is TRBV6-5, the J gene TRBJ2-7, with TRBD1 matching over 9 bases. The CDR3 extends over 12 amino acids. Germline V gene data show CDR1 as MNHEY and CDR2 as SVGAGI. CDR3 nucleotide sequence: TGTGCCAGCAGCACCGGGACAGGGATATTCCTCTTC. Its protein is CASSTGTGIFLF.

As for this clonotype: This may stem from a read error, because a much larger clone lies one nucleotide away. This chain connects TRBV6-5 to TRBJ2-3; D is possibly TRBD1 (5 bases). CDR1 is MNHEY and CDR2 is SVGAGI in the germline V gene. CDR3 length equals 14 residues. CDR3 nucleotide sequence: TGTGCCAGCAGTAACATACGTAGCACAGGTACGCAGTATTTT. This sequence encodes CASSNIRSTGTQYF.

This clonotype was seen at least ten times. This sequence joins TRBV12-5 and TRBJ2-7; D is undetermined. Germline CDR1 LGHNT, CDR2 FRNRAP. V was trimmed by 0 bases and J by 2 bases, leaving 20 bases between them. CDR3 length: 18 residues. The CDR3 bases are TGTGCTAGTGGTTTGGTACCGGTGGGCAGGACCCTTACCTACGAGCAGTACTTC. It is translated as CASGLVPVGRTLTYEQYF.

This clonotype was recorded at least ten times. The gene calls are TRBV7-3 and TRBJ2-2, with TRBD2 matching over 7 bases. Germline V gene data show CDR1 as SGHTA and CDR2 as FQGTGA. This CDR3 is 13 amino acids long. Trimming cost V 5 bases and J 6 bases; bases outside gene matches: 3. CDR3 DNA: TGTGCCAGCAGCCACGGGGGGTCCGGGGAGCTGTTTTTT. Its translation is CASSHGGSGELFF.

This clonotype was seen many times. J is TRBJ2-1 and V is TRBV20-1, with 11 nucleotides matching TRBD2. Germline loops: CDR1 DFQATT, CDR2 SNEGSKA (reference sequence). After removal of 7 bases from V and 15 bases from J, the junction contained 11 bases not matched to a gene. The CDR3 contains 12 residues. CDR3 sequence reads: CSGQIAGGPRFF. CDR3 coding DNA: TGCAGTGGGCAGATAGCGGGAGGGCCCCGGTTCTTC.

In this sample, this clonotype turned up many times. The chain carries TRBV2 and TRBJ2-7; the D gene is possibly TRBD1 (6 bases). The CDR3 loop spans 14 amino acids. Trimming shortened V by 6 bases and J by 2 bases, and 14 bases separated the two germline ends. Germline V lookup: CDR1 SNHLY, CDR2 FYNNEI. CDR3 sequence: CASRAAQGTYEQYF. The CDR3 DNA follows: TGTGCCAGCAGGGCGGCACAGGGCACCTACGAGCAGTACTTC.

This clonotype was detected a few times. J is TRBJ2-1 and V is TRBV27; 10 bases are a match to TRBD2. This CDR3 has 13 residues. Germline CDR1 reads MNHEY; CDR2 reads SMNVEV (reference sequence). With V trimmed by 2 bases and J by 16 bases, 8 bases remained unmatched. The DNA of the CDR3 is TGTGCCAGCAGTTTAGGTGTGGGGACTAGCGAATTCTTC. It encodes CASSLGVGTSEFF.

This clonotype was seen at least ten times. The J gene is TRBJ2-5, the V gene TRBV29-1, with D unresolved. Germline CDR1 and CDR2: SQVTM and ANQGSEA. V was clipped by 3 bases and J by 5 bases, with 13 bases between them. The CDR3 covers 13 residues. CDR3 protein: CSVDGWSGETQYF. CDR3 sequence (DNA): TGCAGCGTTGACGGGTGGTCTGGCGAGACCCAGTACTTC.

This clonotype was found a few times. The rearrangement links TRBV11-1 to TRBJ2-3; TRBD2 matches at 13 bases. V trimming: 4 bases; J trimming: 4 bases; junction bases outside the gene matches: 5. Germline CDR1 SGHAT, CDR2 FQDESV (reference sequence). The length of the CDR3 is 16 residues. The CDR3 reads CASSYRTSGRADTQYF. CDR3 DNA sequence: TGTGCCAGCAGCTATCGGACTAGCGGGAGAGCAGATACGCAGTATTTT.

This clonotype was seen more than once but under ten times. The J gene is TRBJ2-1, the V gene TRBV7-2; 12 nucleotides agree with TRBD2. The CDR3 is made up of 16 amino acids. The V gene end was trimmed by 5 bases and the J gene end by 4 bases; junction bases not matched to a gene: 6. The germline CDR1 and CDR2 sequences are SGHTA and FQGNSA. CDR3 protein: CASSPRLAGVYNEQFF. The DNA of the CDR3 is TGTGCCAGCAGCCCCAGACTAGCGGGAGTATACAATGAGCAGTTCTTC.

This clonotype is medium-sized (0.01 to 0.1%) within its sample. The chain recombines TRBV11-1 with TRBJ2-1; D may be TRBD1 or TRBD2 (5 bases each). Deletions cut 1 base from V and 0 bases from J, with 16 bases between. The CDR3 is 18 amino acids. CDR1 is SGHAT, CDR2 FQDESV, per germline (reference sequence). CDR3 coding DNA: TGTGCCAGCAGCTTAGGCTGGGCCGGGGCCGGCTCCTACAATGAGCAGTTCTTC. It codes for CASSLGWAGAGSYNEQFF.

At least ten counts were recorded for this clonotype. This sequence joins TRBV7-2 and TRBJ2-2, with TRBD1 as a possible D gene (5 bases). Trimming removed 5 bases from V and 5 bases from J, with 15 bases in between. This CDR3 is built from 15 residues. Per germline, CDR1 SGHTA and CDR2 FQGNSA. CDR3 protein: CASSLADIYTGELFF. The CDR3 DNA is TGTGCCAGCAGCCTTGCGGACATTTATACCGGGGAGCTGTTTTTT.

This clonotype was counted ten times or more. The V call is TRBV20-1, the J call TRBJ2-7; TRBD1 matches at 9 bases. This CDR3 is 12 amino acids long. Germline V CDR1 and CDR2: DFQATT, SNEGSKA (reference sequence). CDR3 coding DNA: TGCAGCCTAGGGACAGGGTCCTACGAGCAGTACTTC. Translation: CSLGTGSYEQYF.

This clonotype was observed many times. The rearrangement uses TRBV12-3 or TRBV12-4 and TRBJ2-2; maybe TRBD1 (6 bases). Trimming removed 3 bases from V and 6 bases from J, with 11 bases in between. CDR3 length equals 14 residues. CDR3 sequence reads: CASSLSTGPGELFF. CDR3 DNA: TGTGCCAGCAGTTTGAGTACAGGGCCCGGGGAGCTGTTTTTT.

This clonotype was picked up many times. The gene calls are TRBV5-1 and TRBJ2-7, with D unresolved. The CDR3 consists of 15 residues. Germline V CDR1 and CDR2: SGHRS, YFSETQ. V was cut by 1 base and J by 5 bases, with 16 bases left in between. CDR3 amino acids: CASSLFGFSSNEQYF. The CDR3 DNA reads TGCGCCAGCAGCTTGTTTGGCTTCTCGAGCAACGAGCAGTACTTC.

This clonotype came up many times. The J gene is TRBJ2-1, the V gene TRBV2; D unclear. Germline lookup yields CDR1 SNHLY and CDR2 FYNNEI. CDR3 size: 13 residues. The ends were cut back, 6 bases at V and 2 bases at J, with 8 bases in the middle. The CDR3 loop is CASSDNPYNEQFF. CDR3 DNA sequence: TGTGCCAGCAGCGATAACCCCTACAATGAGCAGTTCTTC.

This clonotype was recorded at least ten times. The chain has TRBV4-3 and TRBJ1-4; a possible D gene is TRBD1 (5 bases). Germline V gene data show CDR1 as LGHNA and CDR2 as YSLEER. This CDR3 is 14 amino acids long. Trimming stripped 0 bases from V and 6 bases from J, with 8 bases between. For the CDR3, the DNA is TGCGCCAGCAGCCAAGAGCCAGGGTATGAAAAACTGTTTTTT. Its translation: CASSQEPGYEKLFF.

This clonotype was recorded many times. The chain employs TRBV3-1 and TRBJ1-2; the D gene is possibly TRBD1 (6 bases). Germline CDR1 reads LGHDT; CDR2 reads YNNKEL (reference sequence). Between the trimmed V and J ends, which lost 4 bases and 8 bases, there was a span of 11 bases. There are 12 residues in the CDR3. CDR3 nucleotide sequence: TGTGCCAGCAGCCGTGGGGGCCGGGGCTACACCTTC. This codes for CASSRGGRGYTF.

This clonotype was recorded at least ten times. The chain carries TRBV27 and TRBJ2-1; TRBD1 might be the D (6 bases). Per the germline V gene, CDR1 is MNHEY and CDR2 is SMNVEV (reference sequence). V dropped 5 bases and J dropped 9 bases, with 11 bases sitting between them. The CDR3 is 12 amino acids. CDR3 coding DNA: TGTGCCAGCAGTCCCCAGGGGCGTGAGCAGTTCTTC. It translates to CASSPQGREQFF.

This clonotype was seen ten or more times. The chain couples TRBV27 to TRBJ2-1; D remains unclear. V dropped 0 bases and J dropped 7 bases, with 13 bases sitting between them. Germline V CDR1 and CDR2: MNHEY, SMNVEV (reference sequence). The CDR3 runs 15 residues. The CDR3 region is CASSLSRAVRNEQFF. DNA of the CDR3: TGTGCCAGCAGTTTATCCCGGGCCGTTAGAAATGAGCAGTTCTTC.

The table lists this clonotype with many counts. The chain is built from TRBV27 and TRBJ2-2, with D possibly matching TRBD1 (6 bases). The CDR3 is made up of 14 amino acids. Deletions cut 2 bases from V and 6 bases from J, with 10 bases between. Germline V gives CDR1 MNHEY, CDR2 SMNVEV (reference sequence). CDR3 bases: TGTGCCAGCAGTTTAGGGGGCCTGCCCGGGGAGCTGTTTTTT. Protein sequence: CASSLGGLPGELFF.

This clonotype came up many times. The chain combines TRBV20-1 with TRBJ2-1; the D gene is possibly TRBD2 (6 bases). Trimming cost V 6 bases and J 4 bases, with 13 bases left between them. The length of the CDR3 is 13 residues. Germline V gene sequence: CDR1 DFQATT, CDR2 SNEGSKA (reference sequence). This CDR3 is CSALADNYNEQFF. DNA of the CDR3: TGCAGTGCCTTAGCGGACAATTACAATGAGCAGTTCTTC.

Ten or more counts support this clonotype. V usage is TRBV12-3 or TRBV12-4 and J usage is TRBJ1-1; D gene unclear. This CDR3 region has 13 residues. Trimming pared 6 bases from V and 6 bases from J, leaving 14 bases between. The CDR3 reads CASSWNPSAEAFF. The DNA of the CDR3 is TGTGCCAGCAGCTGGAACCCTAGCGCTGAAGCTTTCTTT.

This clonotype was counted at least ten times. This sequence joins TRBV18 and TRBJ1-1; a weak D match, TRBD1 (5 bases). The V gene's germline CDR1 is KGHSH and CDR2 LQKENI. The CDR3 has 13 residues. The ends were cut back, 3 bases at V and 5 bases at J, with 10 bases in the middle. The DNA of the CDR3 is TGTGCCAGCTCACCGGGGACGGAGACTGAAGCTTTCTTT. Amino acid sequence: CASSPGTETEAFF.

This clonotype was observed at least ten times. The rearrangement links TRBV7-3 to TRBJ2-3; 10 nucleotides align to TRBD2. J gave up 5 bases and V 4 bases, and 6 bases lay outside the gene matches. Germline-derived CDR1 and CDR2 are SGHTA and FQGTGA. The CDR3 loop spans 15 amino acids. The DNA of the CDR3 is TGTGCCAGCAGCTCCGAAGGGACTAGCGTAGATACGCAGTATTTT. It encodes CASSSEGTSVDTQYF.

The CDR3 protein is CASSSGGATRQPQHF. The CDR3 coding sequence is TGTGCCAGCAGCTCGGGTGGAGCTACACGGCAGCCCCAGCATTTT. This chain joins TRBV7-2 and TRBJ1-5; D unresolved. Germline V lookup: CDR1 SGHTA, CDR2 FQGNSA. The CDR3 sequence is 15 residues long. V lost 4 bases and J lost 7, with 17 bases in between.

This clonotype was recorded at least ten times. This chain connects TRBV28 to TRBJ2-3, with 9 bases fitting TRBD1. V shed 7 bases and J 3 bases; nucleotides not matched to a gene: 8. In germline, CDR1 is MDHEN, CDR2 SYDVKM. This CDR3 contains 15 residues. CDR3: CASIQAGQGTDTQYF. In DNA, the CDR3 is TGTGCCAGCATCCAAGCGGGACAGGGTACAGATACGCAGTATTTT.

This clonotype has ten or more counts. The rearrangement joins TRBV5-1 to TRBJ2-3; the match to TRBD2 covers 9 bases. The CDR3 sequence is 15 residues long. J lost 3 bases, V lost 2 bases, and 4 bases had no gene match. Germline CDR1 SGHRS, CDR2 YFSETQ. CDR3: CASSFQGLATDTQYF. The DNA for the CDR3 is TGCGCCAGCAGCTTTCAGGGACTAGCAACAGATACGCAGTATTTT. The full variable domain, in which reference TRBV5-1 and TRBJ2-3 provide the parts outside the CDR3, is KAGVTQTPRYLIKTRGQQVTLSCSPISGHRSVSWYQQTPGQGLQFLFEYFSETQRNKGNFPGRFSGRQFSNSRSEMNVSTLELGDSALYLCASSFQGLATDTQYFGPGTRLTVL.

This sequence joins TRBV2 and TRBJ2-1; 8 bases match TRBD2. The ends lost 7 bases at V and 4 bases at J; junction bases unmatched: 9. The CDR3 runs 15 residues. CDR1 is SNHLY and CDR2 is FYNNEI in the germline V gene. The CDR3 sequence: CASTGRGGLYNEQFF. In nucleotides, the CDR3 is TGTGCCAGCACCGGGAGGGGGGGCCTTTACAATGAGCAGTTCTTC. The whole variable domain, filled in from reference TRBV2 and TRBJ2-1, reads EPEVTQTPSHQVTQMGQEVILRCVPISNHLYFYWYRQILGQKVEFLVSFYNNEISEKSEIFDDQFSVERPDGSNFTLKIRSTKLEDSAMYFCASTGRGGLYNEQFFGPGTRLTVL.